Listed here are 17 T cell receptor beta chains from one sample, sequenced in a study of CD8 T cells in ankylosing spondylitis. TCRdb analysed the 5' RACE reads with MiXCR anew, one entry per CDR3 protein. The profile covers 250,000 to 350,000 distinct CDR3 sequences, with about 20% appearing a single time and around 8% taken by the ten largest. Sequencing used blood, either unsorted or a sorted T cell fraction (not recorded which). The receptors were gathered from a male donor with ankylosing spondylitis or in good health (not recorded which).

The V gene is TRBV9, the J gene TRBJ1-6, with TRBD1 as a possible D gene (5 bases). Trimming took 0 bases from V and 8 from J, leaving 9 bases between them. CDR1 SGDLS and CDR2 YYNGEE come from the germline V gene. The CDR3 has 14 residues. The CDR3 protein is CASSVESGDSPLHF. The DNA of the CDR3 is TGTGCCAGCAGCGTAGAGTCGGGGGATTCACCCCTCCACTTT.

This clonotype was counted a few times. The chain carries TRBV28 and TRBJ2-3, with 9 bases aligning to TRBD2. The CDR3 is 17 residues long. Germline-derived CDR1 and CDR2 are MDHEN and SYDVKM. Unmatched junction bases numbered 13, after V lost 3 bases and J lost 6 bases. CDR3 amino acids: CASSFMGRGGALDTQYF. CDR3 coding DNA: TGTGCCAGCAGTTTTATGGGGCGCGGGGGGGCCTTGGATACGCAGTATTTT.

The chain combines TRBV20-1 with TRBJ1-5; the D gene is possibly TRBD1 (5 bases). The CDR3 totals 14 residues. The germline gives CDR1 DFQATT, CDR2 SNEGSKA (reference sequence). Trimming removed 6 bases from V and 2 bases from J, with 14 bases in between. The CDR3 protein is CSASRVRGNQPQHF. The CDR3 DNA reads as TGCAGTGCCAGCAGGGTACGTGGCAATCAGCCCCAGCATTTT.

The chain employs TRBV5-1 and TRBJ2-7; D is uncertain. Trimming removed 7 bases at V and 0 bases at J, with 11 bases between. CDR3 length: 13 residues. Germline-derived CDR1 and CDR2 are SGHRS and YFSETQ. As DNA, the CDR3 is TGCGCCAGCGGAAGTAAGAGCTCCTACGAGCAGTACGTC. Translation: CASGSKSSYEQYV.

This clonotype was detected many times. The V gene is TRBV20-1, the J gene TRBJ2-7; D remains unclear. V was pared by 3 bases and J by 0 bases, with 15 bases between. The CDR3 is 15 amino acids. Germline CDR1 DFQATT, CDR2 SNEGSKA (reference sequence). CDR3 nucleotides: TGCAGTGCTAGTAGTGCAATAACGAGCTCCTACGAGCAGTACGTC. Translated: CSASSAITSSYEQYV.

The gene calls are TRBV12-3 or TRBV12-4 and TRBJ2-3, with D hard to call. The CDR3 totals 12 residues. V lost 4 bases and J 8 bases, leaving 10 bases between the germline ends. The CDR3 sequence is CASSSSRFTQYF. In DNA, the CDR3 is TGTGCCAGCAGTTCCAGCCGTTTTACGCAGTATTTT.

In its sample, this clonotype was seen a few times. This chain connects TRBV29-1 to TRBJ1-2; 9 bases agree with TRBD1. CDR1 and CDR2 (germline): SQVTM, ANQGSEA. V lost 7 bases, J lost 8 bases, and 5 bases stayed unmatched. This CDR3 has 11 amino acids. In DNA, the CDR3 is TGCAGCGCCCGGGACAGGGACGGCTACACCTTC. Amino acid sequence: CSARDRDGYTF. The variable domain in full, with the rest retrieved from reference TRBV29-1 and TRBJ1-2, is SAVISQKPSRDICQRGTSLTIQCQVDSQVTMMFWYRQQPGQSLTLIATANQGSEATYESGFVIDKFPISRPNLTFSTLTVSNMSPEDSSIYLCSARDRDGYTFGSGTRLTVV.

The table lists this clonotype with a few counts. This CDR3 reads CASSQSRNQPQHF. In DNA, the CDR3 is TGCGCCAGCAGCCAAAGTCGGAATCAGCCCCAGCATTTT. The rearrangement uses TRBV4-1 and TRBJ1-5; D is undetermined. Trimming stripped 2 bases from V and 4 bases from J, with 6 bases between. In germline, CDR1 is MGHRA, CDR2 YSYEKL. This CDR3 has 13 amino acids.

In its sample, this clonotype was seen a few times. V is TRBV29-1 and J is TRBJ1-1; D is unresolved. V gave up 3 bases and J gave up 0 bases, with 8 bases separating them. CDR1 and CDR2 (germline): SQVTM, ANQGSEA. This CDR3 has 13 amino acids. CDR3 nucleotides: TGCAGCGTTGAGGGCAGGCTGAACACTGAAGCTTTCTTT. Encoded protein: CSVEGRLNTEAFF.

This clonotype was seen more than once but under ten times. The rearrangement joins TRBV12-3 or TRBV12-4 to TRBJ2-1; TRBD2 matches at 8 bases. V trimming: 3 bases; J trimming: 4 bases; junction bases outside the gene matches: 8. The CDR3 covers 16 residues. The CDR3 sequence is CASSFPSGGQYNEQFF. The CDR3, as DNA: TGTGCCAGCAGTTTCCCATCGGGGGGGCAGTACAATGAGCAGTTCTTC.

This sequence joins TRBV2 and TRBJ1-5; the D gene is possibly TRBD1 (6 bases). Germline V gives CDR1 SNHLY, CDR2 FYNNEI. The CDR3 extends over 18 amino acids. For the CDR3, the DNA is TGTACCTTCAGTTTACGGCTGCAGGCCAAGGGGGGAGATCAGCCCCAGCATTTT. It is translated as CTFSLRLQAKGGDQPQHF.

This clonotype was seen just once. The CDR3 protein is CASSFGLAGGEGTDTQYF. CDR3 DNA: TGTGCCAGCAGTTTCGGACTAGCGGGGGGTGAAGGCACAGATACGCAGTATTTT. J is TRBJ2-3 and V is TRBV28; 14 nucleotides align to TRBD2. The CDR3 extends over 18 amino acids. The V gene end was trimmed by 3 bases and the J gene end by 1 base; junction bases not matched to a gene: 6. Germline V CDR1 and CDR2: MDHEN, SYDVKM. The entire variable domain, with the rest obtained from reference TRBV28 and TRBJ2-3, is as follows: DVKVTQSSRYLVKRTGEKVFLECVQDMDHENMFWYRQDPGLGLRLIYFSYDVKMKEKGDIPEGYSVSREKKERFSLILESASTNQTSMYLCASSFGLAGGEGTDTQYFGPGTRLTVL.

This clonotype was recorded a few times. The gene calls are TRBV5-1 and TRBJ1-4; perhaps TRBD1 as D (6 bases). The germline CDR1 and CDR2 sequences are SGHRS and YFSETQ. The CDR3 contains 15 residues. V lost 4 bases and J lost 6, with 16 bases in between. The CDR3 DNA reads as TGCGCCAGCAGCCCCAACAGGGCCTTAGATGAAAAACTGTTTTTT. It translates to CASSPNRALDEKLFF.

This rearrangement joins TRBV2 to TRBJ1-5; D is undetermined. The CDR3 consists of 17 residues. The V end lost 2 bases, the J end lost 4 bases, and 18 bases lay between the germline ends. The germline CDR1 and CDR2 sequences are SNHLY and FYNNEI. As DNA, the CDR3 is TGTGCCAGCAGTGAACGGGCAGGCGGAACGCTTAATCAGCCCCAGCATTTT. Translation gives CASSERAGGTLNQPQHF.

V gene TRBV12-5 combines with J gene TRBJ2-1; 8 bases are shared with TRBD2. Trimming cost V 6 bases and J 8 bases; bases outside gene matches: 12. CDR1 and CDR2 (germline): LGHNT, FRNRAP. This CDR3 region has 15 residues. CDR3 region: CASGPGLVSFYEQFF. The CDR3 region has the DNA TGTGCTAGTGGCCCGGGACTAGTTTCATTCTATGAGCAGTTCTTC.

To note about this clonotype: At one of its ends the junction is not consistent with the germline gene, which may arise from a read error. The chain carries TRBV6-5 and TRBJ1-4; D remains unclear. Germline V gene lookup returns CDR1 MNHEY and CDR2 SVGAGI. The CDR3 covers 17 residues. This chain's CDR3 is CASSSPNHWVSEERLFF. The CDR3 DNA sequence: TGTGCCAGCAGTTCCCCTAATCATTGGGTGTCTGAGGAAAGACTGTTTTTT.

This chain connects TRBV6-1 to TRBJ2-2; D assignment may be TRBD1 or TRBD2 (5 bases each). This CDR3 has 14 amino acids. V lost 10 bases to trimming and J lost 1 base, with 13 bases between them. CDR1 is MNHNS and CDR2 is SASEGT in the germline V gene. CDR3: CATRDPRNTGELFF. CDR3 bases: TGTGCCACCCGGGACCCACGGAACACCGGGGAGCTGTTTTTT.